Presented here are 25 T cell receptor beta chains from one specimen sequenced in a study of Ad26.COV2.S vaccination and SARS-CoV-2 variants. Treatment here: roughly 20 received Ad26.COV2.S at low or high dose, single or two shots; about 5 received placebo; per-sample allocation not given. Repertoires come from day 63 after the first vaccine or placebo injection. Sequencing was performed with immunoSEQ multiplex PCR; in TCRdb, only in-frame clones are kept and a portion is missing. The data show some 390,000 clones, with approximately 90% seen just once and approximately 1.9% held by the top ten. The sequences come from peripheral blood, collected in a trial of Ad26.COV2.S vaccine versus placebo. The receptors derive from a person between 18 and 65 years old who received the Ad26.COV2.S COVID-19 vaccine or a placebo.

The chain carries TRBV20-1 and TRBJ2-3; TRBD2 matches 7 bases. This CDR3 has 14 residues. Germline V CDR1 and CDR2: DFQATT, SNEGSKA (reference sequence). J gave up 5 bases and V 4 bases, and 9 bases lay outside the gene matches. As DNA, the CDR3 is TGCAGTGCTACTGAGGGAGGGGCCCAAGATACGCAGTATTTT. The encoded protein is CSATEGGAQDTQYF.

The CDR3 bases are TGTGCCAGCAGCGTAGCTGCTAGCGTCGTCACAGATACGCAGTATTTT. This codes for CASSVAASVVTDTQYF. The chain carries TRBV9 and TRBJ2-3; TRBD2 might be the D (6 bases). Germline values: CDR1 SGDLS, CDR2 YYNGEE. CDR3 length equals 16 residues. V was trimmed by 0 bases and J by 2 bases, leaving 13 bases between them.

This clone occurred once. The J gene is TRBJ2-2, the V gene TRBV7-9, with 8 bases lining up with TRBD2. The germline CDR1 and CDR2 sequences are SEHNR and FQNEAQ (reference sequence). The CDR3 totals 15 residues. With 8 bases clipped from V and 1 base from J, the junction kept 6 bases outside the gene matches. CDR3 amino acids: CASERAGENTGELFF. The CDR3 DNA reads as TGTGCCAGCGAACGAGCGGGGGAGAACACCGGGGAGCTGTTTTTT.

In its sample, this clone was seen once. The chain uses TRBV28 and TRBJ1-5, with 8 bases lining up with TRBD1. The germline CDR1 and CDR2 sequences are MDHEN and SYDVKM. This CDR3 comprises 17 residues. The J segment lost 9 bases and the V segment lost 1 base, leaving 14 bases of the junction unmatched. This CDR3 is CASSLFTGQLRGRPQHF. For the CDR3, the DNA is TGTGCCAGCAGTTTATTTACCGGGCAACTCAGGGGGCGGCCCCAGCATTTT.

The CDR3, as DNA: TGCGCCAGCAGCCGCAGCAGGGAGGATAATTCACCCCTCCACTTT. This gives the protein CASSRSREDNSPLHF. The chain combines TRBV5-1 with TRBJ1-6; TRBD1 is a possible D gene (5 bases). Trimming pared 4 bases from V and 5 bases from J, leaving 13 bases between. Germline CDR1 reads SGHRS; CDR2 reads YFSETQ. The CDR3 is made up of 15 amino acids.

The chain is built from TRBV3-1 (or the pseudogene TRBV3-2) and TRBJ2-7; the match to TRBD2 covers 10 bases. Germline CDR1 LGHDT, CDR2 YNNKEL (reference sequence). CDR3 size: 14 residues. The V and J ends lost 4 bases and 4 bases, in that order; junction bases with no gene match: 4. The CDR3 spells CASSPRLAGYEQYF. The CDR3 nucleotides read TGTGCCAGCAGCCCCCGACTAGCGGGTTACGAGCAGTACTTC.

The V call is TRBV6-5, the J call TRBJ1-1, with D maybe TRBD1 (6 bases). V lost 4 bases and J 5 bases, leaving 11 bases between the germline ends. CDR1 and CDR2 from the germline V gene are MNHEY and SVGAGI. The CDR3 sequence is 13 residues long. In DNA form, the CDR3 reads TGTGCCAGCAGTTCAGGGGATAGGACTGAAGCTTTCTTT. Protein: CASSSGDRTEAFF.

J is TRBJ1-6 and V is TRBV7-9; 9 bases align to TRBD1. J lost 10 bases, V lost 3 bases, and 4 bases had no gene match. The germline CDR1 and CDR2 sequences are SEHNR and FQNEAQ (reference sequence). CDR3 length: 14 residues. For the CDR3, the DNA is TGTGCCAGCAGCTTTGGACAGGGGCAATCACCCCTCCACTTT. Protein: CASSFGQGQSPLHF.

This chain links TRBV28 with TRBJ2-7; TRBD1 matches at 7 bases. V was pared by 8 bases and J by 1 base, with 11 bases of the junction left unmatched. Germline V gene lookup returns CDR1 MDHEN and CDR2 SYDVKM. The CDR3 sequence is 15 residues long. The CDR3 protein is CASLISGQSSYEQYF. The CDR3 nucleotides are TGTGCCAGCCTGATTTCGGGACAGAGTTCCTACGAGCAGTACTTC.

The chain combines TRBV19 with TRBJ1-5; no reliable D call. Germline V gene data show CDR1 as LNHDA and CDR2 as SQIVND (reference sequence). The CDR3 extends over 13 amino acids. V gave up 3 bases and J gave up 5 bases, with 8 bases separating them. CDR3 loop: CASSIGVYQPQHF. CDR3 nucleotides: TGTGCCAGTAGTATCGGGGTCTATCAGCCCCAGCATTTT.

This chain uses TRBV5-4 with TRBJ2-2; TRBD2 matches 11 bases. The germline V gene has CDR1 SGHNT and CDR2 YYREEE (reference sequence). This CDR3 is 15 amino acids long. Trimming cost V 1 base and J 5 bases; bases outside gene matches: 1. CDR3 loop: CASSLTSGSTGELFF. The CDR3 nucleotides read TGTGCCAGCAGCTTGACTAGCGGGAGTACCGGGGAGCTGTTTTTT.

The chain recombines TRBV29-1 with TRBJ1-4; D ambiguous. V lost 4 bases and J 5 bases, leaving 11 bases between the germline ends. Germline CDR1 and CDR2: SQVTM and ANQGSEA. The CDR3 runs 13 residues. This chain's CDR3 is CSVGVGRNEKLFF. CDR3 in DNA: TGCAGCGTTGGGGTAGGGAGAAATGAAAAACTGTTTTTT.

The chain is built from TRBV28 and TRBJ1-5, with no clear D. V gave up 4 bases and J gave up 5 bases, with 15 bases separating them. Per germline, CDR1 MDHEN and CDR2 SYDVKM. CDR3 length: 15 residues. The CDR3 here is CASSSAQSSHQPQHF. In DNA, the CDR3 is TGTGCCAGCAGTTCAGCTCAAAGTTCCCATCAGCCCCAGCATTTT.

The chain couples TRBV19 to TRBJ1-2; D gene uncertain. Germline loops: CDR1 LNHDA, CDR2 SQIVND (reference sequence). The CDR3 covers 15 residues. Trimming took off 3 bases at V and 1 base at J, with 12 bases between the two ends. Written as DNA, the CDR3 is TGTGCCAGTAGTATCGGGTGGCGGAGTAACTATGGCTACACCTTC. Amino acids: CASSIGWRSNYGYTF.

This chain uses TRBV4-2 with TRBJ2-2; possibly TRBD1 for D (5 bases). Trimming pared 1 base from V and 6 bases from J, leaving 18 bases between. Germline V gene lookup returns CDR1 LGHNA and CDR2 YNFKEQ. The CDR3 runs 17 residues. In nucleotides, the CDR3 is TGTGCCAGCAGCCAAGCCTTGGGCAGACAAGGGGCCGGGGAGCTGTTTTTT. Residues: CASSQALGRQGAGELFF.

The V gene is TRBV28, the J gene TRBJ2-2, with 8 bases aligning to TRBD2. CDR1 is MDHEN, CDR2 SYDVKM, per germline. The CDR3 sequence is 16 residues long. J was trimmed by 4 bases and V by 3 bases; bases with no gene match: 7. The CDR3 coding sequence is TGTGCCAGCAGTTTCAGGAGACTAGCGCTCACCGGGGAGCTGTTTTTT. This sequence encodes CASSFRRLALTGELFF.

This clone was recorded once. The CDR3 protein is CASRSPGTDTQYF. The CDR3, as DNA: TGTGCCAGCAGGTCCCCCGGGACAGATACGCAGTATTTT. The chain is built from TRBV7-3 and TRBJ2-3, with D unclear. CDR3 length: 13 amino acids. Trimming took off 6 bases at V and 3 bases at J, with 10 bases between the two ends. CDR1 is SGHTA, CDR2 FQGTGA, per germline.

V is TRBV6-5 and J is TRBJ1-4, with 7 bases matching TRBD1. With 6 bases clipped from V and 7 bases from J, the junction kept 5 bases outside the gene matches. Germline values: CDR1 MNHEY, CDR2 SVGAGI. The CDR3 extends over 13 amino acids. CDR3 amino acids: CASRDRAGEKLFF. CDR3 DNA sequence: TGTGCCAGCAGAGACAGGGCAGGTGAAAAACTGTTTTTT.

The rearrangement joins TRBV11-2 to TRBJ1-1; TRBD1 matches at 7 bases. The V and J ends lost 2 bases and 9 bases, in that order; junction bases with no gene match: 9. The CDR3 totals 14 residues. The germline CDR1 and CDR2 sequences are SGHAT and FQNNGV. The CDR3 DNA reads TGTGCCAGCAGCTTAAAAGGGGGGACAGAGAAAGCTTTCTTT. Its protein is CASSLKGGTEKAFF.

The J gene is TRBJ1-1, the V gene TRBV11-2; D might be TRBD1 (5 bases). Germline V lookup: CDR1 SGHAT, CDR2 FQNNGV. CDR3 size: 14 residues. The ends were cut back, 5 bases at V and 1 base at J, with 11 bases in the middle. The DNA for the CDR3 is TGTGCCAGCAGCCAAGGGGTCAGGAACACTGAAGCTTTCTTT. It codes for CASSQGVRNTEAFF.

Written as DNA, the CDR3 is TGTGCCACCAGCCAGCGGGAGAGACGCTCCTACAATGAGCAGTTCTTC. Protein: CATSQRERRSYNEQFF. The chain employs TRBV15 and TRBJ2-1; TRBD2 matches 8 bases. The CDR3 covers 16 residues. V shed 5 bases and J 0 bases; nucleotides not matched to a gene: 6. Germline V CDR1 and CDR2: LNHNV, YYDKDF (reference sequence).

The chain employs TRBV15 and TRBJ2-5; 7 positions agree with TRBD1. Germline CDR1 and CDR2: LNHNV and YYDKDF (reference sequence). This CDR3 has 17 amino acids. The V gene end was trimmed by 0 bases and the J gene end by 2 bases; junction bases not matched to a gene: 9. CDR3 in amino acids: CATSRDGRGKFQETQYF. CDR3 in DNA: TGTGCCACCAGCAGAGATGGCAGGGGGAAATTTCAAGAGACCCAGTACTTC.

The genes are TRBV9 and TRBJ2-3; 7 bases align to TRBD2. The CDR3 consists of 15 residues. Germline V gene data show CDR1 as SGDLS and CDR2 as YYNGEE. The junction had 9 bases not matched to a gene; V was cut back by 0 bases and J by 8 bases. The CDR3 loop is CASSVGGGSMGTQYF. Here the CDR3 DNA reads TGTGCCAGCAGCGTAGGTGGCGGGAGTATGGGTACGCAGTATTTT.

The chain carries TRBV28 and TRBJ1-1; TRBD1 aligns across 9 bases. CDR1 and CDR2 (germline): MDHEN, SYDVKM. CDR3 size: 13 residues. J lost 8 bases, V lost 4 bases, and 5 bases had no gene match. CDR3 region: CASSSGQGGEAFF. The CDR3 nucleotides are TGTGCCAGCAGTTCGGGACAGGGAGGGGAAGCTTTCTTT.

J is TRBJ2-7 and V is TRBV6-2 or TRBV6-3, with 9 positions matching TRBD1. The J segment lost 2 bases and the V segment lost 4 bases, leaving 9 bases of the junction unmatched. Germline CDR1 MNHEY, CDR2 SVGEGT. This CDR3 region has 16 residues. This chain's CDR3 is CASSLTRDRATYEQYF. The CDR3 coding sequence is TGTGCCAGCAGTTTGACCCGGGACAGGGCCACCTACGAGCAGTACTTC.